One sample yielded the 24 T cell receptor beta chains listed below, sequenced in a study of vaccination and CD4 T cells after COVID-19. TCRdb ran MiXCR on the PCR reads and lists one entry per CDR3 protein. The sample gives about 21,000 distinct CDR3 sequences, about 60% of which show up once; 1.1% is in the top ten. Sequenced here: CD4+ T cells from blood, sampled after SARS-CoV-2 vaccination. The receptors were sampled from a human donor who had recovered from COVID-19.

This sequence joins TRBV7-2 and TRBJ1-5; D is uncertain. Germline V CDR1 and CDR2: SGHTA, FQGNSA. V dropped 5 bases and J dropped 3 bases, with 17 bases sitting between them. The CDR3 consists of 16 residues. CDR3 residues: CASSLRLEHFNQPQHF. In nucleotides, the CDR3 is TGTGCCAGCAGCCTACGATTGGAACACTTCAATCAGCCCCAGCATTTT.

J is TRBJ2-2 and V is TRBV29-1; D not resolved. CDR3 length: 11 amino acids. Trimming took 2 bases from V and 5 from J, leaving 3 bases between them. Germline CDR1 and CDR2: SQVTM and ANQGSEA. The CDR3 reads CSVERTGELFF. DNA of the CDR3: TGCAGCGTTGAAAGGACCGGGGAGCTGTTTTTT.

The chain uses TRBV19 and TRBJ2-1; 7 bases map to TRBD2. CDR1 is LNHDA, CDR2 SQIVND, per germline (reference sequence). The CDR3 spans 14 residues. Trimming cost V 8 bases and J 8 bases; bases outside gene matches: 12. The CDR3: CASSGTGGGDEQFF. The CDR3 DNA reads TGTGCCAGTTCCGGGACCGGGGGAGGGGATGAGCAGTTCTTC.

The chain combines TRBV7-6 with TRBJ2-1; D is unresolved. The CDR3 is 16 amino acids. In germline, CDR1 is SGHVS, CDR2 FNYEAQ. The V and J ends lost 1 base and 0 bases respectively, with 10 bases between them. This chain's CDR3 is CASSLVEASSYNEQFF. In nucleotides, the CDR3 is TGTGCCAGCAGCTTAGTCGAGGCTTCCTCCTACAATGAGCAGTTCTTC.

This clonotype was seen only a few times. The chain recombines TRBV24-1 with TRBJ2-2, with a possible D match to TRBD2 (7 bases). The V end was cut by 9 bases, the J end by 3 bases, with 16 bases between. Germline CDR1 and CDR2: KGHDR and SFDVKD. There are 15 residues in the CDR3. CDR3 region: CATGGASTDTGELFF. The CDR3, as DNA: TGTGCCACCGGGGGGGCCTCGACGGACACCGGGGAGCTGTTTTTT.

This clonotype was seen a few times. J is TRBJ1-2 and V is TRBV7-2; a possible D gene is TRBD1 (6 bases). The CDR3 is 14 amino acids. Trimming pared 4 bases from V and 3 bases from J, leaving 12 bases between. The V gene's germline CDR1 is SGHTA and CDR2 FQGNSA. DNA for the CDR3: TGTGCCAGCAGCTCTTCACAGGGATACTATGGCTACACCTTC. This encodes CASSSSQGYYGYTF. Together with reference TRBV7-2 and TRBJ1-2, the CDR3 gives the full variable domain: GAGVSQSPSNKVTEKGKDVELRCDPISGHTALYWYRQSLGQGLEFLIYFQGNSAPDKSGLPSDRFSAERTGGSVSTLTIQRTQQEDSAVYLCASSSSQGYYGYTFGSGTRLTVV.

CDR3 DNA sequence: TGTGCCAGCCGAAGACAGGGACTTAACACTGAAGCTTTCTTT. The encoded protein is CASRRQGLNTEAFF. The chain carries TRBV2 and TRBJ1-1; 7 bases agree with TRBD1. Germline V lookup: CDR1 SNHLY, CDR2 FYNNEI. V gave up 8 bases and J gave up 2 bases; unmatched junction bases: 8. This CDR3 spans 14 amino acids.

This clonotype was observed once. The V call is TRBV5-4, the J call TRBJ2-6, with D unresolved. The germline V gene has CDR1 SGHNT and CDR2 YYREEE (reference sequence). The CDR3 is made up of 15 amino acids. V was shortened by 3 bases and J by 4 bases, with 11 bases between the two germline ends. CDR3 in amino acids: CASSSLVSGANVLTF. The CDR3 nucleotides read TGTGCCAGCAGCTCCCTAGTCTCCGGGGCCAACGTCCTGACTTTC.

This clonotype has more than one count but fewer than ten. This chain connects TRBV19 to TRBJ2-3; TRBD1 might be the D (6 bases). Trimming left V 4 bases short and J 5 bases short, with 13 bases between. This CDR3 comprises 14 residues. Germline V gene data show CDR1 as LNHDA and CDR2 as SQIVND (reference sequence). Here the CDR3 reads CASSRQGQRDTQYF. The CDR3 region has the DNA TGTGCCAGTAGTAGGCAGGGACAAAGAGATACGCAGTATTTT.

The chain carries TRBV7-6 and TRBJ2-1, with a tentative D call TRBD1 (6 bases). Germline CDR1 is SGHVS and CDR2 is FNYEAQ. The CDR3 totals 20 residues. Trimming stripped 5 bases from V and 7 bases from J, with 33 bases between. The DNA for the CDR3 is TGTGCCAGCAGCCCCCTAGGATTTACCCCTTTAGAACACACAGGGAATGAGCAGTTCTTC. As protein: CASSPLGFTPLEHTGNEQFF.

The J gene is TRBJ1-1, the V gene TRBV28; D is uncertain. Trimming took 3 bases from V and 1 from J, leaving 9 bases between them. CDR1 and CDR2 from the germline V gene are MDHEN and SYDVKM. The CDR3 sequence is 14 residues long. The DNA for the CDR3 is TGTGCCAGCAGTTTTCAAAGGGCGAACACTGAAGCTTTCTTT. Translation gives CASSFQRANTEAFF.

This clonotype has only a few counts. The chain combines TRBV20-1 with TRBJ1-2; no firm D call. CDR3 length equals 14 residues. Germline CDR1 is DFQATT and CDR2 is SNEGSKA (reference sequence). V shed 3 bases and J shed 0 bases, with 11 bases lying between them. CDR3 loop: CSARSGPANYGYTF. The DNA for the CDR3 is TGCAGTGCTAGGTCGGGCCCAGCTAACTATGGCTACACCTTC.

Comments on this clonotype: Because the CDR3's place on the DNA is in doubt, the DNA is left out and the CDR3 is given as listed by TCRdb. CDR3 residues: CISVPEAFQGEGNQPQHF. J is TRBJ1-5 and V is TRBV7-5; TRBD1 was called by the table and not checked on the DNA. TRBV7-5 is a pseudogene segment. The CDR3 is 18 amino acids in total, end residues counted.

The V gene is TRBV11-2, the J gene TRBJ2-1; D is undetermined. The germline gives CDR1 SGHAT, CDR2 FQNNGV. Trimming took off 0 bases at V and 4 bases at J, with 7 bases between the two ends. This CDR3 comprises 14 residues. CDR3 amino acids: CASSLDQNYNEQFF. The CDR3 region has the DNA TGTGCCAGCAGCTTAGACCAAAATTACAATGAGCAGTTCTTC.

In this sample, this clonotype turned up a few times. The CDR3 DNA sequence: TGTGCCAGCAGCCAACGAGGGGCGTCCGGGGAGCTGTTTTTT. The encoded protein is CASSQRGASGELFF. The chain combines TRBV4-2 with TRBJ2-2, with D perhaps matching TRBD1 or TRBD2 (5 bases each). There are 14 residues in the CDR3. V lost 2 bases and J 6 bases, leaving 10 bases between the germline ends. The germline gives CDR1 LGHNA, CDR2 YNFKEQ.

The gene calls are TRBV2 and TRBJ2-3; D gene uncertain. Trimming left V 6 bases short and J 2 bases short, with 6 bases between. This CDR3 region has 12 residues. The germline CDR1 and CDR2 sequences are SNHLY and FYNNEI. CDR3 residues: CASSQHTDTQYF. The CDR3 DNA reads TGTGCCAGCAGCCAACACACAGATACGCAGTATTTT.

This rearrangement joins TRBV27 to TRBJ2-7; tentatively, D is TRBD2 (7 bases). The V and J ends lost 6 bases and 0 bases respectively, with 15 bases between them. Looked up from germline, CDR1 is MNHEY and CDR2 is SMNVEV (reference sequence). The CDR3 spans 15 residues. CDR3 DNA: TGTGCCAGCAGGAGGGGGGGTGTGAGCTCCTACGAGCAGTACTTC. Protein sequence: CASRRGGVSSYEQYF.

The CDR3 is CASSPQDRVGTGELFF. CDR3 DNA sequence: TGTGCCAGTAGTCCCCAGGACAGGGTTGGGACCGGGGAGCTGTTTTTT. This chain joins TRBV19 and TRBJ2-2; TRBD1 aligns across 8 bases. Unmatched junction bases numbered 10, after V lost 5 bases and J lost 5 bases. Germline V CDR1 and CDR2: LNHDA, SQIVND (reference sequence). There are 16 residues in the CDR3.

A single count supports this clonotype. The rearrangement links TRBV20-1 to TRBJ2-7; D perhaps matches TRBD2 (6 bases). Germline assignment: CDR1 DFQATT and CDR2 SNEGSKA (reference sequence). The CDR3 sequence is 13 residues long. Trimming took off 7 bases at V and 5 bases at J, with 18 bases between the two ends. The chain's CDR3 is CSVRGIGGNEQYF. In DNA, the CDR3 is TGCAGTGTGAGGGGAATTGGCGGGAACGAGCAGTACTTC.

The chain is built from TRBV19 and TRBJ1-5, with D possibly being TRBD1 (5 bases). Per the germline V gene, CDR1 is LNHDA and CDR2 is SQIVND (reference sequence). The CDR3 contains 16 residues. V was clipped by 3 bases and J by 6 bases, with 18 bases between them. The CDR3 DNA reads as TGTGCCAGTAGTATCATTGGGACGACTGGTGTTCAGCCCCAGCATTTT. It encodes CASSIIGTTGVQPQHF.

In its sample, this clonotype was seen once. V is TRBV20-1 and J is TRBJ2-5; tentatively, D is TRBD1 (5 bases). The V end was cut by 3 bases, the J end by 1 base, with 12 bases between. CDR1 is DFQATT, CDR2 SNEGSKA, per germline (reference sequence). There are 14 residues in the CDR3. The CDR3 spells CSASPGLGQETQYF. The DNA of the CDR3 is TGCAGTGCTAGCCCAGGGTTGGGCCAAGAGACCCAGTACTTC.

The CDR3 bases are TGTGCCAGCAGTTACACAGGCGGTGAAAAACTGTTTTTT. It encodes CASSYTGGEKLFF. The chain links TRBV6-5 to TRBJ1-4, with D perhaps matching TRBD1 (5 bases). Germline assignment: CDR1 MNHEY and CDR2 SVGAGI. V dropped 2 bases and J dropped 7 bases, with 8 bases sitting between them. The CDR3 contains 13 residues.

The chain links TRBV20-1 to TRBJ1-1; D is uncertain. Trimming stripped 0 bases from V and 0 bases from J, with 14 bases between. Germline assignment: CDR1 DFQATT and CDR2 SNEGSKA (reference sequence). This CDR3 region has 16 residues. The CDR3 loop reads CSARDYGVDMNTEAFF. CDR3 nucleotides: TGCAGTGCTAGAGATTACGGAGTCGATATGAACACTGAAGCTTTCTTT.

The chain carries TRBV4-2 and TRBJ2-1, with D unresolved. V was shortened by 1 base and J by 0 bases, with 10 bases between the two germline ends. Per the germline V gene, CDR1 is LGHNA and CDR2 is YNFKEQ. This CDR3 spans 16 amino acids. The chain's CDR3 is CASSQVAASSYNEQFF. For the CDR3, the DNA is TGTGCCAGCAGCCAAGTGGCTGCCAGCTCCTACAATGAGCAGTTCTTC.